The clone carrying this TCR beta chain has a handful of counts. This specimen belongs to a study of early T cells in non-severe SARS-CoV-2 infection. TCRdb analysed the 5' RACE reads with MiXCR anew, one entry per CDR3 protein. The data hold more than 50,000 distinct CDR3 sequences, with approximately 13% observed a single time. The CDR3 contains 15 residues. CDR1 is SGHTA, CDR2 FQGTGA, per germline. The germline V and J ends were trimmed by 6 bases and 2 bases, with 17 bases remaining between them. This chain connects TRBV7-3 to TRBJ2-7; D not certain. Source: whole blood, taken at baseline. The receptor was isolated from an adult who was a healthcare worker with PCR-confirmed SARS-CoV-2 infection or an uninfected control (not recorded which). CDR3: CASSYRRPGTYEQYF. In DNA form, the CDR3 reads TGTGCCAGCAGTTACCGTAGACCAGGTACCTACGAGCAGTACTTC.